The rows below give T cell receptor beta chains drawn from one sample of a study of human T cells and chemical hapten exposure. Each CDR3 protein is one row after TCRdb ran MiXCR on the RACE reads. Of under 400,000 distinct CDR3 sequences in the sample, less than 6.5% were seen once. Here the sequenced sample was whole blood, taken in connection with sensitization to the hapten diphenylcyclopropenone (DPC). All receptors derive from a woman between 45 and 65 years old with alopecia areata. Some clones in this sample may be carry-over from other donors' samples. CDR3s include the opening cysteine and the closing phenylalanine or tryptophan. D genes are given only for firm matches. Size values are once, few and many counts, or a class for expanded clones, and some rows have none.

TRBV4-1	TRBD1	-	TRBJ1-5	TGCGCCAGCAGCCACCGGGGACAGGACAATCAGCCCCAGCATTTT	CASSHRGQDNQPQHF
TRBV25-1	-	many	TRBJ2-7	TGTGCCAGCAGTCCCATTCCGGGTTGGGAAGAAAAGCAGTACTTC	CASSPIPGWEEKQYF
TRBV3-1	TRBD1	few	TRBJ1-5	TGTGCCAGCAGCCAAGACCATTTGGCAGGGGGCAAGCAGCCCCAGCATTTT	CASSQDHLAGGKQPQHF
TRBV20-1	TRBD1	few	TRBJ2-1	TGCAGTGCTAGAGACGGGGACAGGGGACTTCATGAGCAGTTCTTC	CSARDGDRGLHEQFF
TRBV7-2	TRBD2	many	TRBJ2-3	TGTGCCAGCGGAACTAGCGGGAGGGCCATGGATACGCAGTATTTT	CASGTSGRAMDTQYF
TRBV7-9	TRBD2	few	TRBJ2-3	TGTGCCAGCAGCTTAGAGCGGGACACAGATACGCAGTATTTT	CASSLERDTDTQYF
TRBV5-1	-	many	TRBJ2-6	TGCGCCAGCAGCACGACAGACTCTGGGGCCAACGTCCTGACTTTC	CASSTTDSGANVLTF
TRBV18	TRBD1	few	TRBJ2-2	TGTGCCAGCTCACCGGGGACAGGGACCGGCCAGGGGGAGCTGTTTTTT	CASSPGTGTGQGELFF
TRBV5-1	-	few	TRBJ2-1	TGCGCCAGCAGCTTGGTCGGGCTAGGGGTAAGCAATGAGCAGTTCTTC	CASSLVGLGVSNEQFF
TRBV5-1	-	many	TRBJ2-7	TGCGCCAGCAGCTTGTTAAGCCCCCTTCAGAGCGAGCAGTACTTC	CASSLLSPLQSEQYF
TRBV7-9	-	few	TRBJ1-2	TGTGCCAGCAGCCCCCCAGAGCTTAACTATGGCTACACCTTC	CASSPPELNYGYTF
TRBV28	TRBD1	many	TRBJ2-1	TGTGCCAGCAGTCCCCTCTTGGGGACAGGGGGCAATGAGCAGTTCTTC	CASSPLLGTGGNEQFF
TRBV7-2	-	many	TRBJ2-2	TGTGCCACAAGAGGTGCGAACACCGGGGAGCTGTTTTTT	CATRGANTGELFF
TRBV5-1	-	few	TRBJ2-1	TGCGCCAGCTCGAGGATGGGACAAGGAAGCAATGAGCAGTTCTTC	CASSRMGQGSNEQFF
TRBV12-3/TRBV12-4	-	many	TRBJ2-7	TGTGCCAGCAGCGTGGATCGGAACGAGCAGTACTTC	CASSVDRNEQYF
TRBV7-2	TRBD2	few	TRBJ2-7	TGTGCCAGCAGCTTAGTCGGAGCGGGGGCTACGAGCTCCTACGAGCAGTACTTC	CASSLVGAGATSSYEQYF
TRBV29-1	TRBD2	-	TRBJ2-3	TGCAGCGTCGGGGGGTTGGTTTCTCTAGATACGCAGTATTTT	CSVGGLVSLDTQYF
TRBV29-1	-	few	TRBJ1-2	TGCAGCTCAAGTGGGGACACCTATGGCTACACCTTC	CSSSGDTYGYTF
TRBV20-1	-	many	TRBJ1-4	TGCAGTGCCCTGACGGGGGGGCCGAGTGAAAAACTGTTTTTT	CSALTGGPSEKLFF
TRBV28	-	many	TRBJ1-5	TGTGCCAGCAGTTCCCGGGCCTTCAATCAGCCCCAGCATTTT	CASSSRAFNQPQHF
TRBV29-1	TRBD2	few	TRBJ2-7	TGCAGCGTTGAAGTAGTTTCCCCGGTATCTAGCGGGGGTCCCGAGCAGTACTTC	CSVEVVSPVSSGGPEQYF
TRBV25-1	-	few	TRBJ2-7	TGTGCCAGCAGTGGCCTTGACGAGCAGTACTTC	CASSGLDEQYF
TRBV12-3/TRBV12-4	TRBD1	-	TRBJ1-1	TGTGCCAGCAGTTTCCCCTCGACAGGGCCGAGCACTGAAGCTTTCTTT	CASSFPSTGPSTEAFF
TRBV4-2	-	many	TRBJ2-7	TGTGCCAGCAGCCAAGAGGGCAGTGCTACCTACGAGCAGTACTTC	CASSQEGSATYEQYF
TRBV10-3	-	few	TRBJ1-1	TGTGCCATCCAGTCACAGGGAAACACTGAAGCTTTCTTT	CAIQSQGNTEAFF
TRBV5-1	TRBD2	many	TRBJ2-1	TGCGCCAGCAGCCCGGGACTAGCGGGGGCCCTGAGCTCCTACAATGAGCAGTTCTTC	CASSPGLAGALSSYNEQFF